The following is a TCR beta chain sequence with its context. Its antigen remains unidentified. Deletions cut 7 bases from V and 7 bases from J, with 16 bases between. The CDR3 runs 13 residues. Germline V lookup: CDR1 SEHNR, CDR2 FQNEAQ (reference sequence). These data come from a study of identifying expanded T cells in peripheral blood. Study results and limitations: Variance in clone template counts between approximately 2-week samples significantly increased with total template count across all healthy donors. Over about two and four weeks, about 15 and 18 clones changed, versus around 1.2 between replicates.

Data came from immunoSEQ multiplex PCR; TCRdb stores just in-frame clones and leaves some out. The data hold roughly 63,000 clones, with approximately 82% observed a single time. The chain has TRBV7-9 and TRBJ1-1, with no clear D. Material: blood. The clonotype comes from a person between 18 and 75 years old in good health. CDR3 protein: CASTRLSGNEAFF. The CDR3 bases are TGTGCCAGCACCCGTCTCTCGGGAAATGAAGCTTTCTTT.